The 17 T cell receptor beta chains given below trace back to one sample, sequenced in a study of T cell responses to AZD1222 COVID-19 vaccine. Sequenced by immunoSEQ multiplex PCR; TCRdb stores in-frame clones only, minus some. The sample contains around 130,000 clones, roughly 86% of which appear only once. This specimen was peripheral blood, taken 28 days after the second AZD1222 dose. All receptors come from an adult who received the AZD1222 COVID-19 vaccine.

In its sample, this clone was seen once. This chain uses TRBV28 with TRBJ1-5; D is undetermined. The germline V gene encodes CDR1 MDHEN and CDR2 SYDVKM. This CDR3 comprises 15 residues. V was cut by 6 bases and J by 3 bases, with 15 bases left in between. The CDR3 reads CASRRPVAPNQPQHF. The CDR3 DNA reads TGTGCCAGCAGGCGCCCCGTTGCCCCCAATCAGCCCCAGCATTTT.

The chain recombines TRBV6-5 with TRBJ1-6, with 8 bases lining up with TRBD1. With V trimmed by 6 bases and J by 7 bases, 8 bases remained unmatched. The CDR3 totals 15 residues. Germline assignment: CDR1 MNHEY and CDR2 SVGAGI. For the CDR3, the DNA is TGTGCCAGCAGACGAACGACAGGGGCCAATTCACCCCTCCACTTT. Translating it yields CASRRTTGANSPLHF.

The chain recombines TRBV5-1 with TRBJ2-4; TRBD2 aligns across 8 bases. The trim removed 1 base at V and 9 bases at J, leaving 3 bases unmatched. The CDR3 length is 13 residues. Germline V gene sequence: CDR1 SGHRS, CDR2 YFSETQ. The CDR3 nucleotides read TGCGCCAGCAGCTTGAGCGGGAGTGCCATTCAGTACTTC. Translating gives CASSLSGSAIQYF. Complete variable domain (other parts from reference TRBV5-1 and TRBJ2-4): KAGVTQTPRYLIKTRGQQVTLSCSPISGHRSVSWYQQTPGQGLQFLFEYFSETQRNKGNFPGRFSGRQFSNSRSEMNVSTLELGDSALYLCASSLSGSAIQYFGAGTRLSVL.

The chain carries TRBV10-2 and TRBJ1-5; D gene unclear. This CDR3 has 13 amino acids. Per germline, CDR1 WSHSY and CDR2 SAAADI. Trimming stripped 3 bases from V and 4 bases from J, with 7 bases between. CDR3 protein: CASSDWMNQPQHF. The CDR3, as DNA: TGCGCCAGCAGTGACTGGATGAATCAGCCCCAGCATTTT.

The chain is built from TRBV7-6 and TRBJ2-2, with D possibly TRBD2 on 6 matching bases. V was shortened by 1 base and J by 0 bases, with 9 bases between the two germline ends. This CDR3 has 16 residues. Per germline, CDR1 SGHVS and CDR2 FNYEAQ. For the CDR3, the DNA is TGTGCCAGCAGCTTAGGAAGCGGGTCGAACACCGGGGAGCTGTTTTTT. Translating gives CASSLGSGSNTGELFF.

This chain links TRBV5-1 with TRBJ1-4; no definite D call. The CDR3 contains 15 residues. The ends were cut back, 1 base at V and 0 bases at J, with 7 bases in the middle. CDR1 SGHRS and CDR2 YFSETQ come from the germline V gene. The CDR3 DNA is TGCGCCAGCAGCTTGAGGCATTCAACTAATGAAAAACTGTTTTTT. Its translation is CASSLRHSTNEKLFF.

This chain connects TRBV7-8 to TRBJ1-2; D is perhaps TRBD1 (6 bases). The germline gives CDR1 SGHVS, CDR2 FQNEAQ. Trimming took off 4 bases at V and 4 bases at J, with 16 bases between the two ends. The length of the CDR3 is 15 residues. The CDR3 nucleotides are TGTGCCAGCAGCTGGTACAGGGAATCCAGCTATGGCTACACCTTC. This encodes CASSWYRESSYGYTF.

The chain links TRBV18 to TRBJ1-1, with D perhaps matching TRBD1 (6 bases). V shed 0 bases and J shed 1 base, with 9 bases lying between them. Germline V gene lookup returns CDR1 KGHSH and CDR2 LQKENI. The CDR3 is 15 amino acids. The CDR3 region has the DNA TGTGCCAGCTCACCACCGGGACACCCGAACACTGAAGCTTTCTTT. Translating it yields CASSPPGHPNTEAFF.

The gene calls are TRBV6-2 or TRBV6-3 and TRBJ2-1, with TRBD2 matching over 7 bases. Germline lookup yields CDR1 MNHEY and CDR2 SVGEGT. The CDR3 has 18 amino acids. Losses at the gene ends were 0 bases for V and 0 bases for J; bases not matched to a gene: 8. The CDR3, as DNA: TGTGCCAGCAGTTACTCGGGGGGGAGCAGATCCTCCTACAATGAGCAGTTCTTC. Protein sequence: CASSYSGGSRSSYNEQFF.

CDR3 sequence: CASRPGQGVSGELFF. The CDR3 DNA reads as TGCGCCAGCCGTCCCGGACAGGGAGTAAGCGGGGAGCTGTTTTTT. The chain links TRBV5-1 to TRBJ2-2, with 8 positions matching TRBD1. The CDR3 contains 15 residues. CDR1 is SGHRS, CDR2 YFSETQ, per germline. The ends lost 7 bases at V and 7 bases at J; junction bases unmatched: 12.

The genes are TRBV9 and TRBJ1-2; TRBD1 matches 9 bases. Germline V gene data show CDR1 as SGDLS and CDR2 as YYNGEE. The CDR3 is made up of 15 amino acids. Trimming cost V 0 bases and J 4 bases; bases outside gene matches: 4. The CDR3: CASSVGVTGGYGYTF. CDR3 DNA: TGTGCCAGCAGCGTAGGTGTGACAGGGGGCTATGGCTACACCTTC.

This chain's CDR3 is CASSYSSAAGNTEAFF. The CDR3 nucleotides read TGTGCCAGCAGTTACTCTTCGGCAGCAGGGAACACTGAAGCTTTCTTT. The chain couples TRBV6-5 to TRBJ1-1; no reliable D call. There are 16 residues in the CDR3. Trimming pared 0 bases from V and 1 base from J, leaving 12 bases between. Germline lookup yields CDR1 MNHEY and CDR2 SVGAGI.

The chain joins TRBV3-1 (or the pseudogene TRBV3-2) to TRBJ1-4, with D hard to call. With 5 bases removed from V and 6 bases from J, the gap between germline ends came to 10 bases. Germline V gives CDR1 LGHDT, CDR2 YNNKEL (reference sequence). CDR3 length: 13 amino acids. The DNA of the CDR3 is TGTGCCAGCAGCGCTCGGACCCATGAAAAACTGTTTTTT. Protein product: CASSARTHEKLFF.

The V call is TRBV3-1 (or the pseudogene TRBV3-2), the J call TRBJ1-2; D unclear. Germline V gene lookup returns CDR1 LGHDT and CDR2 YNNKEL (reference sequence). The CDR3 spans 13 residues. Trimming pared 0 bases from V and 5 bases from J, leaving 7 bases between. CDR3 region: CASSQESRYGYTF. CDR3 bases: TGTGCCAGCAGCCAAGAAAGCCGATATGGCTACACCTTC.

J is TRBJ2-2 and V is TRBV30; 8 bases align to TRBD1. The CDR3 covers 13 residues. J was trimmed by 4 bases and V by 5 bases; bases with no gene match: 3. Germline CDR1 is GTSNPN and CDR2 is SVGIG (reference sequence). The chain's CDR3 is CAWATGATGELFF. The DNA of the CDR3 is TGTGCCTGGGCGACAGGGGCCACCGGGGAGCTGTTTTTT.

V is TRBV5-1 and J is TRBJ1-6; 9 nucleotides agree with TRBD1. With V trimmed by 4 bases and J by 9 bases, 11 bases remained unmatched. Germline-derived CDR1 and CDR2 are SGHRS and YFSETQ. This CDR3 has 16 residues. CDR3 sequence reads: CASSPQPGQGISPLHF. The DNA for the CDR3 is TGCGCCAGCAGCCCCCAACCGGGACAGGGTATTTCACCCCTCCACTTT. Full variable domain (outside the CDR3, taken from reference TRBV5-1 and TRBJ1-6): KAGVTQTPRYLIKTRGQQVTLSCSPISGHRSVSWYQQTPGQGLQFLFEYFSETQRNKGNFPGRFSGRQFSNSRSEMNVSTLELGDSALYLCASSPQPGQGISPLHFGNGTRLTVT.

The gene calls are TRBV7-6 and TRBJ2-3; no firm D call. Per the germline V gene, CDR1 is SGHVS and CDR2 is FNYEAQ. V was pared by 2 bases and J by 1 base, with 10 bases between. CDR3 length: 15 residues. CDR3 bases: TGTGCCAGCAGCTTATTCGGTACACGCACAGATACGCAGTATTTT. It is translated as CASSLFGTRTDTQYF. Full variable domain (remainder filled in from reference TRBV7-6 and TRBJ2-3): GAGVSQSPRYKVTKRGQDVALRCDPISGHVSLYWYRQALGQGPEFLTYFNYEAQQDKSGLPNDRFSAERPEGSISTLTIQRTEQRDSAMYRCASSLFGTRTDTQYFGPGTRLTVL.